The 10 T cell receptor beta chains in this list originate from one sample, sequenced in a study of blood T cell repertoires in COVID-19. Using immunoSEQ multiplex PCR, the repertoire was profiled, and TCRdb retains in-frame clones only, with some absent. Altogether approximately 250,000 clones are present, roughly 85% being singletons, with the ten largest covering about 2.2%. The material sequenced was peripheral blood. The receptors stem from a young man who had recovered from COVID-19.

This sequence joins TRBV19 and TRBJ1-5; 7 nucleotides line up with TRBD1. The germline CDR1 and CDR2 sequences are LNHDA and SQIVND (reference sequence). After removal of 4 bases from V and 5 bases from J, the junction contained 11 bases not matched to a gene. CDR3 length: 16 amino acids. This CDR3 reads CASSTPLGTDDQPQHF. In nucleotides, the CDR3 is TGTGCCAGTAGTACCCCCCTCGGGACAGACGATCAGCCCCAGCATTTT.

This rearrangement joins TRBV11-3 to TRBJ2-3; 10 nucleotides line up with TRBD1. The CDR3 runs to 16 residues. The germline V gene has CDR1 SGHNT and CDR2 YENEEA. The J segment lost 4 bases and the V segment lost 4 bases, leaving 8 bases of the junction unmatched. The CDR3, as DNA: TGTGCCAGCAGCTCCCGGGACAGGGGTTTTTCAGATACGCAGTATTTT. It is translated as CASSSRDRGFSDTQYF.

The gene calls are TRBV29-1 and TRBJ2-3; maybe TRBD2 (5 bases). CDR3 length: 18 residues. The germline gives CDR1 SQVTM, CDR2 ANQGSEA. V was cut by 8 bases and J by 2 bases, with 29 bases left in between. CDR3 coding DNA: TGCAGCTTTACTCACGGGCCTCCGCCGGGATCCTTCACAGATACGCAGTATTTT. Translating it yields CSFTHGPPPGSFTDTQYF.

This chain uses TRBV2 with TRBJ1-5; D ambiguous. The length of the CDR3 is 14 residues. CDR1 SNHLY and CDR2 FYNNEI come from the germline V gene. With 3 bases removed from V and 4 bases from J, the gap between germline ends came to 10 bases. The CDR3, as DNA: TGTGCCAGCAGTGATCGACTGGAAAATCAGCCCCAGCATTTT. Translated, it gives CASSDRLENQPQHF.

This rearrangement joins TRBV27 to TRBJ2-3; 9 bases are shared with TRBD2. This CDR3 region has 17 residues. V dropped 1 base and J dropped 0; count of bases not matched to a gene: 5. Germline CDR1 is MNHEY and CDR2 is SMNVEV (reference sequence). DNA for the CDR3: TGTGCCAGCAGTTTATGGGCTAGCGGGGTTAGCACAGATACGCAGTATTTT. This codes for CASSLWASGVSTDTQYF.

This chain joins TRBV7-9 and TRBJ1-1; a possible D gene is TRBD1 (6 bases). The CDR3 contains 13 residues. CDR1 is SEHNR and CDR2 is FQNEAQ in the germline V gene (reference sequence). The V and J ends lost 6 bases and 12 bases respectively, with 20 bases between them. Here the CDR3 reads CASRYRQDLTPFF. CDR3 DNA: TGTGCCAGCAGGTACCGACAGGACCTAACCCCTTTCTTT.

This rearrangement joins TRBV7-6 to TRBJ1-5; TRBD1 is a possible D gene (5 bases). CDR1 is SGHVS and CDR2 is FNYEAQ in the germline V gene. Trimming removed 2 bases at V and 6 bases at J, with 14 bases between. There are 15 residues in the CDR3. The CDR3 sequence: CASSLNRGSVQPQHF. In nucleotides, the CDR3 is TGTGCCAGCAGCTTAAATAGGGGTTCGGTTCAGCCCCAGCATTTT. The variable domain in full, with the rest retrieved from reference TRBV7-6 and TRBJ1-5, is GAGVSQSPRYKVTKRGQDVALRCDPISGHVSLYWYRQALGQGPEFLTYFNYEAQQDKSGLPNDRFSAERPEGSISTLTIQRTEQRDSAMYRCASSLNRGSVQPQHFGDGTRLSIL.

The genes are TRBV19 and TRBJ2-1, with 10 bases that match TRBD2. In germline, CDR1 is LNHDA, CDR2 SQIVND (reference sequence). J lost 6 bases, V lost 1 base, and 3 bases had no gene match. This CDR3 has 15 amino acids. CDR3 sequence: CASSIGQRGGNEQFF. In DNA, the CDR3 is TGTGCCAGTAGTATAGGCCAGCGGGGGGGCAATGAGCAGTTCTTC.

The CDR3 is CASSQGQGEAFF. For the CDR3, the DNA is TGTGCCAGCAGCCAGGGACAGGGGGAAGCTTTCTTT. V usage is TRBV3-1 (or the pseudogene TRBV3-2) and J usage is TRBJ1-1; 10 nucleotides agree with TRBD1. J was trimmed by 8 bases and V by 3 bases; bases with no gene match: 0. The germline V gene has CDR1 LGHDT and CDR2 YNNKEL (reference sequence). The CDR3 has 12 residues.

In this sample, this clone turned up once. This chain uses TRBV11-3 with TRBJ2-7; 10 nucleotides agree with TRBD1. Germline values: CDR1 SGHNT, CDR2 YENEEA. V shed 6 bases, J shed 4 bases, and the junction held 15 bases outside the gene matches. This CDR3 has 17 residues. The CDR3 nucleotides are TGTGCCAGCAGTCCGGACAGGGGGTGCCCTGACCGTTACGAGCAGTACTTC. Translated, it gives CASSPDRGCPDRYEQYF.